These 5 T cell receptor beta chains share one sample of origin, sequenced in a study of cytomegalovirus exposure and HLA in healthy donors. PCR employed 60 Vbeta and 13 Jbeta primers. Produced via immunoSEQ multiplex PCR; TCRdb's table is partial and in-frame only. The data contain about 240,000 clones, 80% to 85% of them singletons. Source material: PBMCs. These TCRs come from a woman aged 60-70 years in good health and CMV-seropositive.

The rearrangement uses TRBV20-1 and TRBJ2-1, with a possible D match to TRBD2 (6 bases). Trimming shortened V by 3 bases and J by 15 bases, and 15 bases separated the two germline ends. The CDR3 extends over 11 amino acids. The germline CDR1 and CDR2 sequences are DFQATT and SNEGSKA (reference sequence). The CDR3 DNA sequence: TGCAGTGCTAGTCCCCTGCGGGACCCGTTCTTC. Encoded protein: CSASPLRDPFF.

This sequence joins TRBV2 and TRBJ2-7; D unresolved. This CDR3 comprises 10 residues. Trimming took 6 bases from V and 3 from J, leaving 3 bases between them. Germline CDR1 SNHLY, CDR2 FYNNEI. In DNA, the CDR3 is TGTGCCAGCAGGAGCTACGAGCAGTACTTC. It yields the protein CASRSYEQYF. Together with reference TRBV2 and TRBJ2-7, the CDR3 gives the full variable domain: EPEVTQTPSHQVTQMGQEVILRCVPISNHLYFYWYRQILGQKVEFLVSFYNNEISEKSEIFDDQFSVERPDGSNFTLKIRSTKLEDSAMYFCASRSYEQYFGPGTRLTVT.

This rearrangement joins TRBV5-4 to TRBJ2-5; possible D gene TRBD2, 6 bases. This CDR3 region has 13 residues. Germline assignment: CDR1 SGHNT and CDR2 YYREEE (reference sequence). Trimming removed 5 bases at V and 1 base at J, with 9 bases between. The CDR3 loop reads CASSPSAQETQYF. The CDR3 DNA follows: TGTGCCAGCAGTCCTAGCGCCCAAGAGACCCAGTACTTC.

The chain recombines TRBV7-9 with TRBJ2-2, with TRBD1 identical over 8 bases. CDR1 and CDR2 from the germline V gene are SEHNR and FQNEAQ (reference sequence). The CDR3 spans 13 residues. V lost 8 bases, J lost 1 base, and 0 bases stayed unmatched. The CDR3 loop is CASGQGNTGELFF. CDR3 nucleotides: TGTGCCAGCGGACAGGGGAACACCGGGGAGCTGTTTTTT.

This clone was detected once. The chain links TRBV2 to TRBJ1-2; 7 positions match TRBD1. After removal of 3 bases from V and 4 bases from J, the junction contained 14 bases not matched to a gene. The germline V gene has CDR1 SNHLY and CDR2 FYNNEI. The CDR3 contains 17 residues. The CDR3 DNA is TGTGCCAGCAGTGATACTAACCGAGCAGGGGGTACCTATGGCTACACCTTC. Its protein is CASSDTNRAGGTYGYTF. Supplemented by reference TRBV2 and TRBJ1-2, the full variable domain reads EPEVTQTPSHQVTQMGQEVILRCVPISNHLYFYWYRQILGQKVEFLVSFYNNEISEKSEIFDDQFSVERPDGSNFTLKIRSTKLEDSAMYFCASSDTNRAGGTYGYTFGSGTRLTVV.